This T cell receptor beta chain was recovered during a study of blood T cell repertoires in COVID-19. As for the study in general: PBMCs, B-cell-depleted T cells, or T cells were the source of the cDNA or gDNA that made up the material.

The data were produced by immunoSEQ multiplex PCR, yet TCRdb's version contains in-frame clones alone and is incomplete. The table includes under 250,000 clones, 86% detected once. Losses at the gene ends were 6 bases for V and 0 bases for J; bases not matched to a gene: 16. Germline loops: CDR1 SNHLY, CDR2 FYNNEI. This CDR3 region has 18 residues. This clonotype originated in a woman aged 55-70 years who had recovered from COVID-19. V and J are TRBV2 and TRBJ2-5; 7 nucleotides agree with TRBD1. Sequences were obtained from peripheral blood. The CDR3 loop is CASSPFSSNDRDQETQYF. CDR3 coding DNA: TGTGCCAGCAGCCCCTTTTCCTCAAACGACAGGGACCAAGAGACCCAGTACTTC.